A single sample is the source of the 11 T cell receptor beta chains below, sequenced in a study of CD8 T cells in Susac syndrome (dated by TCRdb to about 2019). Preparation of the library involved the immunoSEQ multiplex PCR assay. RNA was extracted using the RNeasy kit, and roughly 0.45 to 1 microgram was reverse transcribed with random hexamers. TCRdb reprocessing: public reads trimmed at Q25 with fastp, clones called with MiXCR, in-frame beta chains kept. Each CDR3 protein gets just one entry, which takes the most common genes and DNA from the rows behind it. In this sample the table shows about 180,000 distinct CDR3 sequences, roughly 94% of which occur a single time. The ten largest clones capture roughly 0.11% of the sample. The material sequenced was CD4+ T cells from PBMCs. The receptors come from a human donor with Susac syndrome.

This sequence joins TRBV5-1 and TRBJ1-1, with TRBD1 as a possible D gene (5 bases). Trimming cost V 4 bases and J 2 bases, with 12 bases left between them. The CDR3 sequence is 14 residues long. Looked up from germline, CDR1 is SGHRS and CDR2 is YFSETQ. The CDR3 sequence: CASSVLGANTEAFF. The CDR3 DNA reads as TGCGCCAGCAGCGTTTTAGGGGCAAACACTGAAGCTTTCTTT.

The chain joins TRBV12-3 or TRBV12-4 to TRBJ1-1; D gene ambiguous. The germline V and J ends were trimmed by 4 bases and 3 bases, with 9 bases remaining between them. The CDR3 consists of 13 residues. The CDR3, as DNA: TGTGCCAGCAGTTCCTCGTTGGACACTGAAGCTTTCTTT. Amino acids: CASSSSLDTEAFF.

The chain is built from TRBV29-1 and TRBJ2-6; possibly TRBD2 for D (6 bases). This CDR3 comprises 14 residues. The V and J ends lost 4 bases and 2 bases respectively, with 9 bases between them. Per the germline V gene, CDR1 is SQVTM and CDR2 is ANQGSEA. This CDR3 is CSVVGGAGANVLTF. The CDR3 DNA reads TGCAGCGTTGTCGGCGGGGCTGGGGCCAACGTCCTGACTTTC.

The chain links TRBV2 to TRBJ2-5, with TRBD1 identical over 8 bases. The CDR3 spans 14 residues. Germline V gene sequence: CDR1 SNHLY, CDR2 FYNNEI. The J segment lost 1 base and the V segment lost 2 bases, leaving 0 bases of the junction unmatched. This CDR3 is CASSEQGAQETQYF. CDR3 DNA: TGTGCCAGCAGTGAACAGGGGGCCCAAGAGACCCAGTACTTC.

The CDR3 is CASSQRAAGRGYTF. The CDR3 DNA sequence: TGTGCCAGCAGCCAACGGGCGGCGGGACGTGGCTACACCTTC. V gene TRBV3-1 combines with J gene TRBJ1-2; possible D gene TRBD1, 5 bases. The length of the CDR3 is 14 residues. V lost 2 bases, J lost 7 bases, and 14 bases lay in between. Germline loops: CDR1 LGHDT, CDR2 YNNKEL (reference sequence).

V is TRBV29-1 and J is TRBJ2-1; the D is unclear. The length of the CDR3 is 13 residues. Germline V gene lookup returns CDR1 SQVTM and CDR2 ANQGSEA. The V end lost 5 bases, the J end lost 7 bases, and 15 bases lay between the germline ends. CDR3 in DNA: TGCAGCGTTCGTCCCAATTTGGTGAATGAGCAGTTCTTC. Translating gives CSVRPNLVNEQFF.

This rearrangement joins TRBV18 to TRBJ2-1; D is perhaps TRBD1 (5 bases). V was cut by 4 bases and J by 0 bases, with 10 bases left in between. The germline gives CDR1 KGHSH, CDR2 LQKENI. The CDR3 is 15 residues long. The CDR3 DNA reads TGTGCCAGCTCACAGAACAGGCCCTCCTACAATGAGCAGTTCTTC. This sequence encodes CASSQNRPSYNEQFF.

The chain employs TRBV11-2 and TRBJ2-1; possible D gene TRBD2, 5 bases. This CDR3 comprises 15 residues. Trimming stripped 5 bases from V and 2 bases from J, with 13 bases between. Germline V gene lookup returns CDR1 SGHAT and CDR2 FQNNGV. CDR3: CASSPRWETYNEQFF. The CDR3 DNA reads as TGTGCCAGCAGCCCGAGGTGGGAGACCTACAATGAGCAGTTCTTC.

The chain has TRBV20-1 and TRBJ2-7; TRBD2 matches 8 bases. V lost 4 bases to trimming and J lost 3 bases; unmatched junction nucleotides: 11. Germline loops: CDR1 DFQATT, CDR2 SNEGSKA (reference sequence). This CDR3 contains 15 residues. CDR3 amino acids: CSATSGGTSGYEQYF. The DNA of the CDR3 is TGCAGTGCTACATCCGGAGGGACTAGTGGCTACGAGCAGTACTTC.

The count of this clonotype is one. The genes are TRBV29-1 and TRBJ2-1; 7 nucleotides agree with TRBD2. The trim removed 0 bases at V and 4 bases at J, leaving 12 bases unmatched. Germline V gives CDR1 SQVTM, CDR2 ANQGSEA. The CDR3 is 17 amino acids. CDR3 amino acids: CSVEDPSGKGYYNEQFF. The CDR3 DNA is TGCAGCGTTGAAGACCCCAGCGGGAAGGGCTATTACAATGAGCAGTTCTTC.

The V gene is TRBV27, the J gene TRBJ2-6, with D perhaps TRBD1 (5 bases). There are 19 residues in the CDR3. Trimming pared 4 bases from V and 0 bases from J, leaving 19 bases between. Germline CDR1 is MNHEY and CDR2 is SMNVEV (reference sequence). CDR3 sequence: CASSWGTSGLLSGANVLTF. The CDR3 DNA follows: TGTGCCAGCAGTTGGGGTACTTCAGGGCTCCTCTCTGGGGCCAACGTCCTGACTTTC. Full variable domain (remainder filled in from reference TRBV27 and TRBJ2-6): EAQVTQNPRYLITVTGKKLTVTCSQNMNHEYMSWYRQDPGLGLRQIYYSMNVEVTDKGDVPEGYKVSRKEKRNFPLILESPSPNQTSLYFCASSWGTSGLLSGANVLTFGAGSRLTVL.